The sequence of this T cell receptor beta chain was determined in a study of cytomegalovirus exposure and HLA in healthy donors. There are 14 residues in the CDR3. The V gene end was trimmed by 5 bases and the J gene end by 2 bases; junction bases not matched to a gene: 6. Germline V CDR1 and CDR2: MNHEY, SMNVEV (reference sequence). In the PCR, 60 Vbeta and 13 Jbeta primers were used. Clones were sequenced by immunoSEQ multiplex PCR, and TCRdb holds only the in-frame ones, with some missing. This table holds about 140,000 clones, roughly 80% found once. This TCR was recovered from a middle-aged woman in good health and CMV-seronegative. The chain joins TRBV27 to TRBJ2-7, with 7 bases aligning to TRBD2. Sequencing was performed on PBMCs. CDR3 coding DNA: TGTGCCAGCAGTGTTAAGCGGGGCCCCTACGAGCAGTACTTC. Protein product: CASSVKRGPYEQYF.